This T cell receptor beta chain was recovered during a study of T cells in localized non-small cell lung cancer. As for this clone: Its matching antigen is unknown.

Only in-frame clones appear in the TCRdb table, and some are missing; sequencing was by immunoSEQ multiplex PCR. The sample has roughly 18,000 clones, over 80% seen once. Study findings and constraints: Owing to sequencing of a solitary tumor region, heterogeneity cannot be discounted. Uninvolved adjacent lung, not tumor, had the highest T cell clonality.

Germline CDR1 is MNHEY and CDR2 is SVGAGI. The CDR3 is 14 amino acids. V was trimmed by 6 bases and J by 5 bases, leaving 16 bases between them. The clonotype was recovered from a female donor aged 60 or older with stage I lung adenocarcinoma. The sample consisted of peripheral blood, taken before any cancer treatment. The chain employs TRBV6-5 and TRBJ1-1; maybe TRBD1 (6 bases). Written as DNA, the CDR3 is TGTGCCAGCAGCTCTAAGCAGGGGTGGACTGAAGCTTTCTTT. As protein: CASSSKQGWTEAFF.